The rows below give T cell receptor beta chains drawn from one sample of a study of OX40 agonist ivuxolimab in advanced cancers. Sequencing used immunoSEQ multiplex PCR; TCRdb keeps in-frame clones, though not all of them. The sample yields 50,000 to 75,000 clones, roughly 89% seen once. Sequencing was performed on CD4+ or CD8+ T cells sorted from blood, taken in a trial of the OX40 agonist ivuxolimab. These receptors were taken from an adult with an advanced solid tumor such as melanoma, head and neck, liver or kidney cancer. The CDR3 runs from the conserved cysteine through the conserved F or W. Each record gives: V gene, D gene, J gene, CDR3 protein. A D gene is named only where the DNA matches it firmly.

>TRBV6-5|-|TRBJ1-5
CASSYSRAYSNQPQHF
>TRBV6-4|-|TRBJ2-3
CASTSYGGADTQYF
>TRBV18|-|TRBJ1-1
CASSRDPDSEAFF
>TRBV7-9|TRBD1|TRBJ2-7
CASSLDGTAYSYEQYF
>TRBV27|TRBD2|TRBJ2-7
CASRTLAGVREQYF
>TRBV29-1|TRBD2|TRBJ2-3
CSVGREGRTDTQYF
>TRBV18|-|TRBJ2-5
CASSPLEETQYF
>TRBV7-2|-|TRBJ2-7
CASSLGGYTMSSYEQYF
>TRBV7-3|TRBD2|TRBJ2-3
CASSHTLAAAIHF
>TRBV5-1|-|TRBJ2-6
CASSPDNANVLTF
>TRBV27|TRBD1|TRBJ2-1
CASSYDRALLSYNEQFF
>TRBV7-2|-|TRBJ1-5
CASSTASGGDSNQPQHF
>TRBV27|-|TRBJ2-1
CAIALANEQFF
>TRBV10-3|TRBD1|TRBJ2-2
CAIRGGQGSTGELFF
>TRBV5-4|-|TRBJ2-5
CASSLGQAFTKYF
>TRBV27|-|TRBJ1-4
CASSPMAVGIGEKLFF